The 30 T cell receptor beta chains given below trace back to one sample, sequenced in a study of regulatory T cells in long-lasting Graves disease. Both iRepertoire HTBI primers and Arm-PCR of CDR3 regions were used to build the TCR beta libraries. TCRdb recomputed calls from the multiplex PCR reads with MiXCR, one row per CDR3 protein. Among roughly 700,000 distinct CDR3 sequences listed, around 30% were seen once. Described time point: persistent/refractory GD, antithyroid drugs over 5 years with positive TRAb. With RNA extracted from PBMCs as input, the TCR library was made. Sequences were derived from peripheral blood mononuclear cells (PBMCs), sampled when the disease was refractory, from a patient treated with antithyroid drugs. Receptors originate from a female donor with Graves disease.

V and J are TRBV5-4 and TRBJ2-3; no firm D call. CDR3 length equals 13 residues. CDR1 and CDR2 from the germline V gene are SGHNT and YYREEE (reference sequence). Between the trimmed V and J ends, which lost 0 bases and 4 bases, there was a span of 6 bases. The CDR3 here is CASSLERADTQYF. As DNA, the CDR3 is TGTGCCAGCAGCTTGGAAAGGGCAGATACGCAGTATTTT. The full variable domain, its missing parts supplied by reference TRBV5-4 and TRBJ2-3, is ETGVTQSPTHLIKTRGQQVTLRCSSQSGHNTVSWYQQALGQGPQFIFQYYREEENGRGNFPPRFSGLQFPNYSSELNVNALELDDSALYLCASSLERADTQYFGPGTRLTVL.

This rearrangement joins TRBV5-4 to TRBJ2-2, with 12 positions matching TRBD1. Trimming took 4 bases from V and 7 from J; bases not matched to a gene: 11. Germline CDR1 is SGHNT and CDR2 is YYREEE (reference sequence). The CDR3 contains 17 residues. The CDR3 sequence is CASSTGTGGRFFGELFF. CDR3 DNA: TGTGCCAGCAGCACCGGGACAGGGGGCCGGTTTTTCGGGGAGCTGTTTTTT.

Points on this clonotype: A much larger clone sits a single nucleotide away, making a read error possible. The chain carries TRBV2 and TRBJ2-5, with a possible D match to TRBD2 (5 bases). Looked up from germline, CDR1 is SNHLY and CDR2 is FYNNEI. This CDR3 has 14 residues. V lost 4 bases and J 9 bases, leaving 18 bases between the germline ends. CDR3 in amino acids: CASSVGSVVEAQYF. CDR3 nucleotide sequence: TGTGCCAGCAGTGTGGGGTCGGTGGTGGAGGCCCAGTACTTC. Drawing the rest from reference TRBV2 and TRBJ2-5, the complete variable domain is EPEVTQTPSHQVTQMGQEVILRCVPISNHLYFYWYRQILGQKVEFLVSFYNNEISEKSEIFDDQFSVERPDGSNFTLKIRSTKLEDSAMYFCASSVGSVVEAQYFGPGTRLLVL.

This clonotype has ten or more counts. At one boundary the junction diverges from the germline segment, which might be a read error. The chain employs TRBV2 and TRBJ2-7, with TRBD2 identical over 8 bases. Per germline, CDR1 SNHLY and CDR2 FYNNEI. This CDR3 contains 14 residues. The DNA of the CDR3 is TGTGCCAGCAGTGACGGGAGGGCCTCCCACGAGCAGTACTTC. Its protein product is CASSDGRASHEQYF.

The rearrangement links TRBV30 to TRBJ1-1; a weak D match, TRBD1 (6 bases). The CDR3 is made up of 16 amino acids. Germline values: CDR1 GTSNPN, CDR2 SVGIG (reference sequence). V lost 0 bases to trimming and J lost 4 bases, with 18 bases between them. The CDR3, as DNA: TGTGCCTGGAGTGTCAGCCGGACAGCGGCCATCACTGAAGCTTTCTTT. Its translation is CAWSVSRTAAITEAFF.

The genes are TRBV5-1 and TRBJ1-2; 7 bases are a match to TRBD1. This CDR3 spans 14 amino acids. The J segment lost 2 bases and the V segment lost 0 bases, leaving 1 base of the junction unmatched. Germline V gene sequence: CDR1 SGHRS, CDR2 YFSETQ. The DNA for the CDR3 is TGCGCCAGCAGCTTGGAGACAGGGAACTATGGCTACACCTTC. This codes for CASSLETGNYGYTF.

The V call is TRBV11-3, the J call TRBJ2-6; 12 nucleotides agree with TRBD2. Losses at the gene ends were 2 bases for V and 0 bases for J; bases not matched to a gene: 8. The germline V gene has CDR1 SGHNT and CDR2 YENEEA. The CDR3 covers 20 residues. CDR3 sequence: CASSLSPSGGGFSGANVLTF. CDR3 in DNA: TGTGCCAGCAGCTTAAGCCCTAGCGGGGGGGGATTCTCTGGGGCCAACGTCCTGACTTTC. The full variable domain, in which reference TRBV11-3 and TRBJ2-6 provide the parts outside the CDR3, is EAGVVQSPRYKIIEKKQPVAFWCNPISGHNTLYWYLQNLGQGPELLIRYENEEAVDDSQLPKDRFSAERLKGVDSTLKIQPAELGDSAVYLCASSLSPSGGGFSGANVLTFGAGSRLTVL.

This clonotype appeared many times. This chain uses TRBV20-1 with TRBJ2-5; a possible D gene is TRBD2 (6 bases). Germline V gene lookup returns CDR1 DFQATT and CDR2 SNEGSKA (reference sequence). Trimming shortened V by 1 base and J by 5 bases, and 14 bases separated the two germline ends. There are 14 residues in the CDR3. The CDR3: CSARGGTQVETQYF. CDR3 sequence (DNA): TGCAGTGCTAGAGGCGGGACCCAGGTCGAGACCCAGTACTTC.

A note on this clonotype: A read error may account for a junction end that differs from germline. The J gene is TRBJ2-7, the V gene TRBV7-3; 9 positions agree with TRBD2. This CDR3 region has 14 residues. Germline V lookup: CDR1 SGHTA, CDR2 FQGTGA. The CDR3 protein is CASTLAGERREQYF. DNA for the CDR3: TGTGCCAGCACCTTAGCGGGAGAACGGAGGGAGCAGTACTTC.

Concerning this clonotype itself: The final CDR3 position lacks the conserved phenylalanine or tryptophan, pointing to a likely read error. CDR3 residues: CATRDSLGGYTL. The CDR3 coding sequence is TGTGCCACCAGGGACAGCCTAGGGGGCTACACCCTC. The chain links TRBV24-1 to TRBJ1-2, with D possibly being TRBD1 (6 bases). Germline loops: CDR1 KGHDR, CDR2 SFDVKD. The V end was cut by 7 bases, the J end by 8 bases, with 13 bases between. This CDR3 contains 12 residues.

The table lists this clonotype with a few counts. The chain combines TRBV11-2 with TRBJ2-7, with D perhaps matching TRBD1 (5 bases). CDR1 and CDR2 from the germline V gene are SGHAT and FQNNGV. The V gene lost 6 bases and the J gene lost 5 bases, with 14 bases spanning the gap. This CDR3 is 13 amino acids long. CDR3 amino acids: CASRPGFGHEQYF. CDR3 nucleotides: TGTGCCAGCAGGCCAGGGTTCGGTCACGAGCAGTACTTC.

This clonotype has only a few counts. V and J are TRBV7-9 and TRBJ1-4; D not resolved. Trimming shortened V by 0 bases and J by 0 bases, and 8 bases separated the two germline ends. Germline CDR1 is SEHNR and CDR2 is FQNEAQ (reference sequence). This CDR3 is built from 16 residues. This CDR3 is CASSLALGSTNEKLFF. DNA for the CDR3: TGTGCCAGCAGCTTAGCCTTGGGATCAACTAATGAAAAACTGTTTTTT. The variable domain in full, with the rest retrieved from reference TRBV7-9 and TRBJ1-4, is DTGVSQNPRHKITKRGQNVTFRCDPISEHNRLYWYRQTLGQGPEFLTYFQNEAQLEKSRLLSDRFSAERPKGSFSTLEIQRTEQGDSAMYLCASSLALGSTNEKLFFGSGTQLSVL.

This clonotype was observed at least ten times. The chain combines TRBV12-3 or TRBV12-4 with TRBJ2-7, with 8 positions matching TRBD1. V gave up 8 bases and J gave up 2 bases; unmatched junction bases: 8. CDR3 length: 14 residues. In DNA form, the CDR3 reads TGTGCCAGCGGTCGACAGGGGCGCCCCTACGAGCAGTACTTC. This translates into CASGRQGRPYEQYF.

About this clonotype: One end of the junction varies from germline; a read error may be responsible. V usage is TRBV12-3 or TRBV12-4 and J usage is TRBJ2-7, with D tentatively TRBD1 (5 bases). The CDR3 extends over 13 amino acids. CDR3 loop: CASTLGQGYEQDF. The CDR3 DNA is TGTGCCAGCACCCTGGGGCAGGGCTACGAGCAGGACTTC.

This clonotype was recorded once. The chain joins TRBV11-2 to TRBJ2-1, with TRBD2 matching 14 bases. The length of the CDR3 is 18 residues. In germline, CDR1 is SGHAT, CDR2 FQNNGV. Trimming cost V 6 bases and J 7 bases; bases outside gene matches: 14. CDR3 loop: CASSGLRLAGGSGNEQFF. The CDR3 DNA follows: TGTGCCAGCAGTGGACTCCGACTAGCGGGAGGGTCAGGTAATGAGCAGTTCTTC.

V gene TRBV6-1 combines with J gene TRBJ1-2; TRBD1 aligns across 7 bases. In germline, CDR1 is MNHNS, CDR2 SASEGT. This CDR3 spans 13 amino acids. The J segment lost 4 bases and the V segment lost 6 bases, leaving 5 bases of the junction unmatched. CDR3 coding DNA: TGTGCCAGCAGGAGGGGACAGCCCTATGGCTACACCTTC. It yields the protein CASRRGQPYGYTF.

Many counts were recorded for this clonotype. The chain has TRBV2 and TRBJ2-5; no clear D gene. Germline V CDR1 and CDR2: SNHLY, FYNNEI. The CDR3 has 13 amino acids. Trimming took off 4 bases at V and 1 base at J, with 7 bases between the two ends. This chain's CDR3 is CASSVSFQETQYF. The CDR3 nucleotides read TGTGCCAGCAGTGTTAGTTTCCAAGAGACCCAGTACTTC.

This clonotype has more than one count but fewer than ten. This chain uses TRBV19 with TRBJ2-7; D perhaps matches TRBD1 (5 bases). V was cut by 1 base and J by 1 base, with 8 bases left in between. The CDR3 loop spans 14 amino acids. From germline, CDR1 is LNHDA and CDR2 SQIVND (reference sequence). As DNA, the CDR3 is TGTGCCAGTAGTATAGGGGGCGGATCCTACGAGCAGTACTTC. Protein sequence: CASSIGGGSYEQYF.

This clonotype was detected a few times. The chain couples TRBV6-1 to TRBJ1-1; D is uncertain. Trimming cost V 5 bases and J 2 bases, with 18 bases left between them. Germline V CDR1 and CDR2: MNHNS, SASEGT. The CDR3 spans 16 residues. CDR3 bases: TGTGCCAGCAGTTACCTATTTAGGGTGGGAAACACTGAAGCTTTCTTT. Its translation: CASSYLFRVGNTEAFF.

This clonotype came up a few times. DNA of the CDR3: TGTGCCACCAGTGATTCCCCAGATTCAAGAGGGAATTCACCCCTCCACTTT. This gives the protein CATSDSPDSRGNSPLHF. This chain connects TRBV24-1 to TRBJ1-6; D unclear. The CDR3 is made up of 17 amino acids. Trimming left V 2 bases short and J 7 bases short, with 17 bases between. CDR1 and CDR2 (germline): KGHDR, SFDVKD.

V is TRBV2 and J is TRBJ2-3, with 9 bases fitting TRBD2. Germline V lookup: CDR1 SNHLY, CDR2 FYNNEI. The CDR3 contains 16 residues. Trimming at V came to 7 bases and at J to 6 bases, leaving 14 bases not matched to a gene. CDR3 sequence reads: CASTIRGLAGRDTQYF. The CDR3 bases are TGTGCCAGCACCATAAGGGGCCTAGCGGGAAGGGATACGCAGTATTTT.

CDR3 region: CASSEMGYTEAFF. CDR3 coding DNA: TGTGCCAGCAGTGAAATGGGGTACACTGAAGCTTTCTTT. The chain recombines TRBV2 with TRBJ1-1; no reliable D call. The CDR3 runs to 13 residues. Germline V gene data show CDR1 as SNHLY and CDR2 as FYNNEI. Deletions cut 2 bases from V and 3 bases from J, with 7 bases between.

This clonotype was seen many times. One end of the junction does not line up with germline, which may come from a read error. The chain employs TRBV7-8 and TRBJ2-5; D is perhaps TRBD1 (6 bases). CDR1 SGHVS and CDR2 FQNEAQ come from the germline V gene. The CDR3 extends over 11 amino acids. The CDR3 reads CASSLPAGESF. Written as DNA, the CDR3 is TGTGCCAGCAGCTTACCGGCAGGGGAAAGCTTC.

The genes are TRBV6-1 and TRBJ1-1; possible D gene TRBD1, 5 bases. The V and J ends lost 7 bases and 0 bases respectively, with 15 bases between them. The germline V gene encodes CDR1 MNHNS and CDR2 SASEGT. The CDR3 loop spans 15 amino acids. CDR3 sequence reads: CASIQNRRLNTEAFF. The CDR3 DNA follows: TGTGCCAGCATCCAAAACAGGAGATTGAACACTGAAGCTTTCTTT.

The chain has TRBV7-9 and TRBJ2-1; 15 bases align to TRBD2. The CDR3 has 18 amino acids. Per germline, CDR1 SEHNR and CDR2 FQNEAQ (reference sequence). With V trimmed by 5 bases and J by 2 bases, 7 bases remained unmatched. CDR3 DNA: TGTGCCAGCAGCGGGGGACTAGCGGGAGGTTCGGCCTACAATGAGCAGTTCTTC. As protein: CASSGGLAGGSAYNEQFF.

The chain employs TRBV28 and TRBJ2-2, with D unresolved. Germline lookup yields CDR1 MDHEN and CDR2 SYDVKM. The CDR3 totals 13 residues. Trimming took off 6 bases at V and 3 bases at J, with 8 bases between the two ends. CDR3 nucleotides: TGTGCCAGCAGAACAGCAGACACCGGGGAGCTGTTTTTT. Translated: CASRTADTGELFF.

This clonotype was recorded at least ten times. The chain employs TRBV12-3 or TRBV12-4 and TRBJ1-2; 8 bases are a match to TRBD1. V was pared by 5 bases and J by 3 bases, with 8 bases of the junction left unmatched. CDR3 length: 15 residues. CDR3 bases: TGTGCCAGCAGTCCCGCCGGGACAGGCTACTATGGCTACACCTTC. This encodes CASSPAGTGYYGYTF.

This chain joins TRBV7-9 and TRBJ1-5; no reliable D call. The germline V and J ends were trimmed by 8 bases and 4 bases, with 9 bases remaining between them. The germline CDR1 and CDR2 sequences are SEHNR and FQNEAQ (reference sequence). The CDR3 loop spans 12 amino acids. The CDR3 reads CASAMGNQPQHF. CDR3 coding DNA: TGTGCCAGCGCCATGGGGAATCAGCCCCAGCATTTT.

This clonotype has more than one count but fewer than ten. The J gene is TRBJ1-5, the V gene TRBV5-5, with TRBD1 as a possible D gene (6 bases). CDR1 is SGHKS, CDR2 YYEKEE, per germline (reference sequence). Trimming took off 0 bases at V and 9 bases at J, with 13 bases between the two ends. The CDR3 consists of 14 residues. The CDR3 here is CASSLEWGARPQHF. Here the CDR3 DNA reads TGTGCCAGCAGCTTGGAGTGGGGGGCGAGGCCCCAGCATTTT.

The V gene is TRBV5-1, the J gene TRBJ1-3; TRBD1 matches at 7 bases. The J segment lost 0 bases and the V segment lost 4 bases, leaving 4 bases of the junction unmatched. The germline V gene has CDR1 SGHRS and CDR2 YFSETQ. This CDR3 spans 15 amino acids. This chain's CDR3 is CASSRGTASGNTIYF. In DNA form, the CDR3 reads TGCGCCAGCAGCCGTGGGACAGCCTCTGGAAACACCATATATTTT.